The 10 T cell receptor beta chains below come from one sample, sequenced in a study of blood T cell repertoires in COVID-19. Assay used: immunoSEQ multiplex PCR; TCRdb lists only in-frame clones, some missing. Among roughly 80,000 clones listed, approximately 89% were seen once. Material for sequencing was peripheral blood. These receptors were collected from a woman in her sixties with acute or convalescent COVID-19.

This clone was counted a single time. The chain uses TRBV27 and TRBJ1-5, with D possibly TRBD1 on 5 matching bases. CDR3 length: 13 amino acids. Germline V gives CDR1 MNHEY, CDR2 SMNVEV (reference sequence). Trimming pared 3 bases from V and 6 bases from J, leaving 9 bases between. CDR3 nucleotides: TGTGCCAGCAGTTTGTCCGGGGGTCAGCCCCAGCATTTT. Residues: CASSLSGGQPQHF.

The V gene is TRBV18, the J gene TRBJ2-5, with 8 bases that match TRBD1. There are 15 residues in the CDR3. In germline, CDR1 is KGHSH, CDR2 LQKENI. With V trimmed by 4 bases and J by 4 bases, 8 bases remained unmatched. For the CDR3, the DNA is TGTGCCAGCTCACTATTGACAGGGGTAGGAGAGACCCAGTACTTC. Translation gives CASSLLTGVGETQYF.

This clone was seen just once. The chain uses TRBV23-1 and TRBJ2-3; no definite D call. TRBV23-1 is designated an ORF whose function remains uncertain. The V end lost 11 bases, the J end lost 0 bases, and 15 bases lay between the germline ends. CDR3 length: 14 residues. In DNA, the CDR3 is TGCGCCTTACCTTGGCCTGCTAGCACAGATACGCAGTATTTT. Protein sequence: CALPWPASTDTQYF.

This clone was recorded once. This chain uses TRBV6-2 or TRBV6-3 with TRBJ1-1; TRBD1 is a possible D gene (6 bases). The CDR3 totals 13 residues. V was clipped by 6 bases and J by 1 base, with 9 bases between them. Per germline, CDR1 MNHEY and CDR2 SVGEGT. The CDR3 DNA reads as TGTGCCAGCAGCCAACAGGGGAACACTGAAGCTTTCTTT. Its translation: CASSQQGNTEAFF.

CDR3 in amino acids: CASSRTANSPEAFF. DNA of the CDR3: TGTGCCAGCAGCCGGACAGCTAATTCACCCGAAGCTTTCTTT. The chain carries TRBV11-1 and TRBJ1-1; D perhaps matches TRBD1 (6 bases). Germline CDR1 and CDR2: SGHAT and FQDESV (reference sequence). The length of the CDR3 is 14 residues. V was clipped by 5 bases and J by 8 bases, with 18 bases between them.

The rearrangement uses TRBV29-1 and TRBJ2-5; the match to TRBD1 covers 10 bases. The CDR3 runs to 15 residues. J lost 1 base, V lost 4 bases, and 6 bases had no gene match. Germline-derived CDR1 and CDR2 are SQVTM and ANQGSEA. CDR3 in DNA: TGCAGCGTTGCAACCGGGACAGGGGCCCAAGAGACCCAGTACTTC. Protein product: CSVATGTGAQETQYF.

The CDR3 sequence is CASSLPGDGHEQYF. The CDR3 nucleotides are TGTGCCAGCAGTTTACCAGGGGATGGCCACGAGCAGTACTTC. The chain carries TRBV28 and TRBJ2-7, with D possibly being TRBD1 (6 bases). Trimming took off 2 bases at V and 5 bases at J, with 13 bases between the two ends. Germline CDR1 is MDHEN and CDR2 is SYDVKM. The CDR3 length is 14 residues.

This clone was counted a few times. The CDR3 sequence is CASSLGSSTNEKLFF. DNA of the CDR3: TGTGCCAGCAGCTTGGGGAGCTCAACTAATGAAAAACTGTTTTTT. This chain links TRBV5-8 with TRBJ1-4, with D hard to call. Germline loops: CDR1 SGHTS, CDR2 YDEGEE. V dropped 0 bases and J dropped 0 bases, with 6 bases sitting between them. The CDR3 covers 15 residues.

Worth noting for this clone: Other DNA sequences within the sample encode an identical CDR3. The chain is built from TRBV27 and TRBJ1-2; D unresolved. Trimming removed 2 bases from V and 6 bases from J, with 7 bases in between. CDR1 and CDR2 from the germline V gene are MNHEY and SMNVEV (reference sequence). This CDR3 spans 12 amino acids. CDR3 nucleotide sequence: TGTGCCAGCAGTTTAGCCGGGGATGGCTACACCTTC. Its protein is CASSLAGDGYTF.

The V call is TRBV5-1, the J call TRBJ2-3; 9 bases line up with TRBD1. This CDR3 region has 15 residues. Germline V gene data show CDR1 as SGHRS and CDR2 as YFSETQ. The J segment lost 5 bases and the V segment lost 0 bases, leaving 4 bases of the junction unmatched. The CDR3 bases are TGCGCCAGCAGCTTGGGACAGGGGGAGTTAGATACGCAGTATTTT. Protein product: CASSLGQGELDTQYF.